The T cell receptor (beta chain) under discussion was sequenced for a study of T cell responses to AZD1222 COVID-19 vaccine. The study's findings and limits: Clonal diversity was possibly underestimated; the donors were predominantly white British and more often female. Baseline serostatus was positive in only a handful of AZD1222 recipients. After two AZD1222 doses, spike-specific TCR breadth and depth rose versus day 0. Spike regions recognized by vaccine-associated CD4 TCRs spanned the protein, led by 160-218 and 743-854.

TCRdb's table, derived via immunoSEQ multiplex PCR, lists solely in-frame clones and lacks some. The sample carries some 200,000 clones, about 92% recorded once. About this clone itself: Its target is unknown.

This CDR3 spans 16 amino acids. V was clipped by 4 bases and J by 0 bases, with 13 bases between them. CDR1 is SGHTA and CDR2 is FQGNSA in the germline V gene. This TCR came from an adult who received the MenACWY meningococcal vaccine as a control. Sample: peripheral blood, taken 28 days after the second dose of the MenACWY control vaccine. This rearrangement joins TRBV7-2 to TRBJ1-5; the D gene is possibly TRBD1 (5 bases). This CDR3 is CASSWGGGYSNQPQHF. The DNA for the CDR3 is TGTGCCAGCAGCTGGGGGGGTGGATATAGCAATCAGCCCCAGCATTTT.